This T cell receptor (beta chain) originates from a study of control samples from healthy donors and cancer patients. Sequencing used immunoSEQ multiplex PCR; TCRdb keeps in-frame clones, though not all of them. The sample has some 150,000 clones, approximately 94% seen once. This CDR3 contains 11 residues. Germline V CDR1 and CDR2: GTSNPN, SVGIG (reference sequence). Trimming took off 1 base at V and 7 bases at J, with 5 bases between the two ends. The J gene is TRBJ1-3, the V gene TRBV30, with D perhaps matching TRBD1 (5 bases). Source material: PBMCs. The receptor comes from a man in his sixties with colorectal cancer. CDR3 amino acids: CAWSEGNTIYF. CDR3 DNA sequence: TGTGCCTGGAGTGAGGGGAACACCATATATTTT.